The clone carrying this T cell receptor (beta chain) appeared a few times. No antigen is known for it. One end of the junction does not line up with germline, which may come from a read error. The CDR3 runs 15 residues. Germline V lookup: CDR1 SGHAT, CDR2 FQNNGV. These data originate in a study of tumor-infiltrating lymphocytes in primary liver carcinoma. Study-level information: These patients were men and women whose ages were 30 to 69 years. The study reported T1-T3 N0M0 tumors spanning 4.2 to 10 cm.

General study points: The top-250-clone fraction was significantly higher in tumors than in blood (p = 0.039).

Unsorted bulk tissue of roughly 17-33 mg yielded co-extracted RNA and DNA. Surgeons resected the patients' primary liver carcinomas. The researchers produced TCR beta cDNA from around 500 ng total RNA with a constant-region primer. Three nested multiplex PCR rounds, a slightly modified ARM-PCR, produced the libraries for TCR beta. The first two PCR rounds used TRBV1-TRBV30 primers with a Cbeta primer, about 9 cycles each. Using its own MiXCR run on the multiplex PCR reads, TCRdb lists one record per CDR3 protein. The sample shows about 92,000 distinct CDR3 sequences, approximately 68% of them seen only once.

The sequence derives from a man aged 35-49 years with primary liver carcinoma and hepatitis B virus infection. The J gene is TRBJ2-3, the V gene TRBV11-2, with a possible D match to TRBD1 (5 bases). The sample comprised tumor-adjacent normal liver tissue. CDR3 loop: CASSLGRASIDTQYF. The CDR3 nucleotides read TGTGCCAGCAGCTTAGGCAGGGCAAGCATAGATACGCAGTATTTT.